This TCR beta chain stems from a study of T cell repertoires in cytomegalovirus infection. Across the whole study: Matching HLA type, along with CMV infection, was indicated by public TCR beta signatures.

TCRdb itself ran the reads through MiXCR, one entry per CDR3 protein. The sample includes some 110,000 distinct CDR3 sequences, about 31% of them seen just once. Overall study results and limits: Public TCR beta family frequency separated CMV-and-HLA carriers, including in an independent cohort.

Worth noting for this clonotype: Its antigen is as yet unknown. One end of the junction is discordant with germline, which a read error may explain.

In germline, CDR1 is MGHRA, CDR2 YSYEKL. CDR3 size: 15 residues. The sample consisted of CD8+ T cells from cultured PBMCs, taken from culture after CMV antigen stimulation. The clonotype was recovered from a human donor in good health (CMV status not recorded). Some clones in this sample may be carry-over from other donors' samples. This sequence joins TRBV4-1 and TRBJ1-2; D gene uncertain. As DNA, the CDR3 is TGCGCCAGCAGCCAATTTCCCTGGACCGAACTTGGCTTCACCTTC. The encoded protein is CASSQFPWTELGFTF.